This TCR beta chain was sequenced during a study of T cell responses to AZD1222 COVID-19 vaccine. About the study: Combined were second doses at about 4 or about 12 weeks. Study results and caveats: Across spike, vaccine-associated CD4 TCRs were found, dominant at 160-218 and 743-854. Baseline antibody screening turned up just 6 or 7 seropositive AZD1222 recipients. Donors were mostly white British, more females; clonal diversity possibly underestimated.

CDR1 is KGHSH and CDR2 is LQKENI in the germline V gene. V shed 0 bases and J 8 bases; nucleotides not matched to a gene: 7. There are 16 residues in the CDR3. Clones were read by immunoSEQ multiplex PCR, and TCRdb kept only the in-frame ones, dropping some. The sample carries approximately 150,000 clones, 85% to 95% recorded once. Note on this clone: Its target is not known.

The specimen comprised peripheral blood, sampled on day 0 of AZD1222 vaccination. The origin of this receptor is an adult in good health. V and J are TRBV18 and TRBJ2-1; the match to TRBD2 covers 10 bases. CDR3 DNA: TGTGCCAGCTCACCACCGGGAAGCGGGGGGGATTATGAGCAGTTCTTC. Protein: CASSPPGSGGDYEQFF.